Only a few counts were recorded for the clone carrying this T cell receptor (beta chain). Antigen: not known. The sample comes from a study of T cell repertoires in cytomegalovirus infection. Whole-study context: Through public TCR beta signatures, both CMV infection and matching HLA type were indicated. Study-wide findings and caveats: The study found HLA-C-restricted CMV-specific TCR beta clonotypes dominating the ex vivo response.

Germline V lookup: CDR1 MDHEN, CDR2 SYDVKM. The CDR3 extends over 15 amino acids. V lost 6 bases and J lost 0, with 12 bases in between. TCRdb re-called the reads through MiXCR, storing one row per CDR3 protein. The table includes more than 150,000 distinct CDR3 sequences, 17% detected once. The sample consisted of CD8+ T cells from PBMCs. This TCR came from a human donor in good health (CMV status not recorded). Some clones in this sample may be carry-over from other donors' samples. J is TRBJ2-1 and V is TRBV28; D ambiguous. The chain's CDR3 is CASSQLGSSYNEQFF. CDR3 nucleotide sequence: TGTGCCAGCAGCCAGCTAGGAAGCTCCTACAATGAGCAGTTCTTC.